A single sample is the source of the 21 T cell receptor beta chains below, sequenced in a study of shared clonotypes between healthy human individuals. Libraries were prepared by immunoSEQ multiplex PCR; TCRdb keeps only in-frame clonotypes and omits some of them. Among under 2.5 million clones listed, around 93% were seen once. Input material: naive CD4+ T cells from PBMCs. Indicated subset: CD45RA+ positively selected. These receptors were obtained from a man aged 18 to 30 in good health. Some clones in this sample may be carry-over from other donors' samples.

The chain couples TRBV10-2 to TRBJ1-2, with 9 bases that match TRBD1. The V segment lost 8 bases and the J segment 3 bases; nucleotides outside the gene matches: 7. Germline V gene data show CDR1 as WSHSY and CDR2 as SAAADI. This CDR3 region has 14 residues. The CDR3 region is CASGDRVAYYGYTF. CDR3 DNA: TGCGCCAGCGGGGACAGGGTGGCTTACTATGGCTACACCTTC.

This clone was found a few times. The rearrangement joins TRBV27 to TRBJ1-1; D is unclear. The V end was cut by 5 bases, the J end by 5 bases, with 9 bases between. Germline values: CDR1 MNHEY, CDR2 SMNVEV (reference sequence). There are 12 residues in the CDR3. The CDR3 DNA reads TGTGCCAGCAGTCCGGTGGGGACTGAAGCTTTCTTT. It specifies CASSPVGTEAFF.

On this clone itself: Other DNA sequences in the same sample also yield this CDR3. This chain joins TRBV29-1 and TRBJ2-5, with a possible D match to TRBD2 (6 bases). The CDR3 runs to 12 residues. The V gene's germline CDR1 is SQVTM and CDR2 ANQGSEA. The V and J ends lost 3 bases and 5 bases respectively, with 10 bases between them. In DNA, the CDR3 is TGCAGCGTTGAGGGAGGTAGCGAGACCCAGTACTTC. Amino acid sequence: CSVEGGSETQYF.

The chain combines TRBV19 with TRBJ2-4; 7 nucleotides align to TRBD2. The CDR3 has 15 amino acids. Germline CDR1 is LNHDA and CDR2 is SQIVND (reference sequence). Germline trimming cut 7 bases from V and 0 bases from J; bases unmatched to any gene: 6. The CDR3 DNA reads TGTGCCAGTATTGGTGTAGCGGGAGCCAAAAACATTCAGTACTTC. Protein: CASIGVAGAKNIQYF.

This clone appeared a few times. The chain links TRBV18 to TRBJ1-1; TRBD1 matches at 8 bases. CDR3 length: 18 amino acids. Germline V gives CDR1 KGHSH, CDR2 LQKENI. Trimming took 3 bases from V and 4 from J; bases not matched to a gene: 16. The chain's CDR3 is CASSPYRQGRGPFTEAFF. As DNA, the CDR3 is TGTGCCAGCTCACCGTACCGACAGGGGAGGGGACCCTTCACTGAAGCTTTCTTT.

The chain is built from TRBV2 and TRBJ2-7, with TRBD2 matching over 8 bases. Trimming at V came to 2 bases and at J to 3 bases, leaving 6 bases not matched to a gene. Looked up from germline, CDR1 is SNHLY and CDR2 is FYNNEI. CDR3 length equals 15 residues. Here the CDR3 DNA reads TGTGCCAGCAGTGAACAAGCGGGGGAAGACTACGAGCAGTACTTC. This codes for CASSEQAGEDYEQYF.

This rearrangement joins TRBV7-2 to TRBJ2-1, with 11 bases identical to TRBD2. This CDR3 region has 15 residues. J gave up 5 bases and V 5 bases, and 5 bases lay outside the gene matches. Germline V gene sequence: CDR1 SGHTA, CDR2 FQGNSA. The CDR3 loop reads CASSPSGLADNEQFF. The DNA for the CDR3 is TGTGCCAGCAGCCCTTCGGGACTAGCGGACAATGAGCAGTTCTTC.

The V call is TRBV28, the J call TRBJ2-7; TRBD1 agrees at 7 bases. This CDR3 has 14 amino acids. Germline values: CDR1 MDHEN, CDR2 SYDVKM. Unmatched junction bases numbered 9, after V lost 8 bases and J lost 2 bases. This CDR3 is CASETGTEAYEQYF. The CDR3 bases are TGTGCCAGCGAGACCGGGACAGAAGCCTACGAGCAGTACTTC.

V is TRBV28 and J is TRBJ2-3; D uncertain. Trimming took 7 bases from V and 3 from J, leaving 11 bases between them. CDR1 is MDHEN, CDR2 SYDVKM, per germline. The CDR3 contains 13 residues. CDR3 bases: TGTGCCAGCACCCCATCCGGGACAGATACGCAGTATTTT. The encoded protein is CASTPSGTDTQYF. Full variable domain (outside the CDR3, taken from reference TRBV28 and TRBJ2-3): DVKVTQSSRYLVKRTGEKVFLECVQDMDHENMFWYRQDPGLGLRLIYFSYDVKMKEKGDIPEGYSVSREKKERFSLILESASTNQTSMYLCASTPSGTDTQYFGPGTRLTVL.

This chain links TRBV18 with TRBJ1-5; maybe TRBD1 (5 bases). The germline V gene encodes CDR1 KGHSH and CDR2 LQKENI. Trimming cost V 3 bases and J 10 bases, with 10 bases left between them. This CDR3 is 12 amino acids long. Written as DNA, the CDR3 is TGTGCCAGCTCACCGCAGGGCCCCCCCCAGCATTTT. Protein product: CASSPQGPPQHF.

The rearrangement joins TRBV19 to TRBJ2-3; TRBD2 aligns across 10 bases. The junction had 9 bases not matched to a gene; V was cut back by 9 bases and J by 0 bases. Germline lookup yields CDR1 LNHDA and CDR2 SQIVND (reference sequence). The CDR3 totals 16 residues. Here the CDR3 DNA reads TGTGCCAGCAGTCCTGGACTAGCGGAGAGCACAGATACGCAGTATTTT. It specifies CASSPGLAESTDTQYF.

The V call is TRBV14, the J call TRBJ2-7, with 7 bases matching TRBD1. V lost 3 bases, J lost 2 bases, and 7 bases stayed unmatched. Germline V gives CDR1 SGHDN, CDR2 FVKESK. CDR3 length: 15 residues. CDR3 nucleotides: TGTGCCAGCAGCCACCGACAGGGTAGGACCTACGAGCAGTACTTC. Protein: CASSHRQGRTYEQYF.

This chain links TRBV7-9 with TRBJ1-5; 8 bases line up with TRBD1. Trimming removed 8 bases from V and 3 bases from J; junction bases left unmatched: 3. The CDR3 totals 13 residues. Germline V CDR1 and CDR2: SEHNR, FQNEAQ (reference sequence). For the CDR3, the DNA is TGTGCCAGCGACAGGGGCTCCAATCAGCCCCAGCATTTT. As protein: CASDRGSNQPQHF.

V usage is TRBV19 and J usage is TRBJ1-1; 8 bases are shared with TRBD1. J lost 4 bases, V lost 10 bases, and 11 bases had no gene match. This CDR3 is 14 amino acids long. Germline V gene lookup returns CDR1 LNHDA and CDR2 SQIVND (reference sequence). As DNA, the CDR3 is TGTGCCACCGGAAGGGGCAGGGGGCGCACTGAAGCTTTCTTT. It specifies CATGRGRGRTEAFF. The variable domain in full, with the rest retrieved from reference TRBV19 and TRBJ1-1, is DGGITQSPKYLFRKEGQNVTLSCEQNLNHDAMYWYRQDPGQGLRLIYYSQIVNDFQKGDIAEGYSVSREKKESFPLTVTSAQKNPTAFYLCATGRGRGRTEAFFGQGTRLTVV.

This chain uses TRBV2 with TRBJ1-5; D is perhaps TRBD1 (6 bases). V lost 8 bases to trimming and J lost 2 bases, with 13 bases between them. The CDR3 length is 14 residues. Germline loops: CDR1 SNHLY, CDR2 FYNNEI. CDR3 nucleotide sequence: TGTGCCAGCGGAGGGGGTGAGGGCAATCAGCCCCAGCATTTT. This sequence encodes CASGGGEGNQPQHF.

The V call is TRBV7-9, the J call TRBJ1-1, with a weak D call TRBD1 (5 bases). The V end was cut by 5 bases, the J end by 0 bases, with 7 bases between. Germline V gene data show CDR1 as SEHNR and CDR2 as FQNEAQ (reference sequence). This CDR3 contains 13 residues. CDR3 nucleotides: TGTGCCAGCAGCCGGGACTTGAACACTGAAGCTTTCTTT. Residues: CASSRDLNTEAFF.

Note on this clone: Other DNA sequences in the sample encode the same CDR3. V and J are TRBV28 and TRBJ1-1; D is perhaps TRBD1 (5 bases). Germline CDR1 MDHEN, CDR2 SYDVKM. V was trimmed by 5 bases and J by 0 bases, leaving 13 bases between them. The CDR3 totals 15 residues. The CDR3 nucleotides are TGTGCCAGCAGTCCTGGGGGGGGAATGAACACTGAAGCTTTCTTT. Translated, it gives CASSPGGGMNTEAFF.

The chain combines TRBV5-1 with TRBJ2-7; the match to TRBD2 covers 12 bases. CDR1 is SGHRS, CDR2 YFSETQ, per germline. V shed 5 bases and J 8 bases; nucleotides not matched to a gene: 11. This CDR3 comprises 15 residues. As DNA, the CDR3 is TGCGCCAGCAGACCAGCACTAGCGGGAGGTACCCAGCAGTACTTC. It is translated as CASRPALAGGTQQYF. The full variable domain, its missing parts supplied by reference TRBV5-1 and TRBJ2-7, is KAGVTQTPRYLIKTRGQQVTLSCSPISGHRSVSWYQQTPGQGLQFLFEYFSETQRNKGNFPGRFSGRQFSNSRSEMNVSTLELGDSALYLCASRPALAGGTQQYFGPGTRLTVT.

This sequence joins TRBV6-1 and TRBJ2-1, with 12 bases lining up with TRBD1. Germline V gene lookup returns CDR1 MNHNS and CDR2 SASEGT. J gave up 6 bases and V 6 bases, and 6 bases lay outside the gene matches. This CDR3 has 15 residues. The chain's CDR3 is CASSEPGQGANEQFF. For the CDR3, the DNA is TGTGCCAGCAGCGAACCGGGACAGGGGGCCAATGAGCAGTTCTTC.

DNA for the CDR3: TGTGCCAGCAGCTTAGTAGGGGGAGGGACCTACGAGCAGTACTTC. Its protein is CASSLVGGGTYEQYF. The V call is TRBV13, the J call TRBJ2-7; D might be TRBD2 (7 bases). The CDR3 is made up of 15 amino acids. Germline V gene sequence: CDR1 PRHDT, CDR2 FYEKMQ (reference sequence). The V end was cut by 1 base, the J end by 2 bases, with 12 bases between.

This clone was found once. The rearrangement links TRBV7-6 to TRBJ2-3; 13 bases are a match to TRBD2. Germline V gene lookup returns CDR1 SGHVS and CDR2 FNYEAQ. The CDR3 spans 18 residues. Unmatched junction bases numbered 8, after V lost 5 bases and J lost 0 bases. The CDR3 DNA sequence: TGTGCCAGCAGCGATCCCGGGACTAGCGGGACTAGCACAGATACGCAGTATTTT. Its protein product is CASSDPGTSGTSTDTQYF.